Presented here are 16 T cell receptor beta chains from one specimen sequenced in a study of identical twins. TCRdb redid the calling of the 5' RACE reads with MiXCR, one entry per CDR3 protein. The data show 450,000 to 500,000 distinct CDR3 sequences, around an eighth seen once. This sample also appeared in a second study, on yellow fever vaccine responses in identical twins.

The sample was CD4+ T cells sorted from blood. These receptors were obtained from a woman younger than 30 in good health.

This clonotype was seen ten or more times. V is TRBV4-2 and J is TRBJ2-3; TRBD2 aligns across 7 bases. The CDR3 length is 16 residues. The V gene end was trimmed by 1 base and the J gene end by 2 bases; junction bases not matched to a gene: 6. CDR1 and CDR2 from the germline V gene are LGHNA and YNFKEQ. CDR3 in amino acids: CASSQGASGYTDTQYF. The CDR3 DNA follows: TGTGCCAGCAGCCAAGGGGCTAGCGGTTACACAGATACGCAGTATTTT.

This clonotype was found many times. V and J are TRBV29-1 and TRBJ2-5, with unresolved D. Germline-derived CDR1 and CDR2 are SQVTM and ANQGSEA. This CDR3 comprises 12 residues. Between the trimmed V and J ends, which lost 6 bases and 1 base, there was a span of 9 bases. Written as DNA, the CDR3 is TGCAGCGTGGGGTGGTCCCAAGAGACCCAGTACTTC. Amino acid sequence: CSVGWSQETQYF.

The chain links TRBV29-1 to TRBJ2-1; the match to TRBD2 covers 15 bases. The CDR3 covers 13 residues. Germline V CDR1 and CDR2: SQVTM, ANQGSEA. Losses at the gene ends were 7 bases for V and 6 bases for J; bases not matched to a gene: 1. In DNA form, the CDR3 reads TGCAGCGGGACTAGCGGGAGGGCCAATGAGCAGTTCTTC. Translated, it gives CSGTSGRANEQFF.

The CDR3: CSARAASGYNEQFF. In nucleotides, the CDR3 is TGCAGTGCTAGAGCGGCTAGCGGGTACAATGAGCAGTTCTTC. The chain recombines TRBV20-1 with TRBJ2-1, with 8 bases identical to TRBD2. Germline CDR1 reads DFQATT; CDR2 reads SNEGSKA (reference sequence). V trimming: 1 base; J trimming: 4 bases; junction bases outside the gene matches: 3. The CDR3 is 14 residues long.

The rearrangement joins TRBV11-2 to TRBJ2-2; D might be TRBD2 (5 bases). This CDR3 region has 16 residues. Trimming removed 0 bases at V and 4 bases at J, with 12 bases between. Germline CDR1 reads SGHAT; CDR2 reads FQNNGV. The CDR3 region has the DNA TGTGCCAGCAGCTTAGAAGGAGCGGCTCTCACCGGGGAGCTGTTTTTT. Its translation is CASSLEGAALTGELFF.

V gene TRBV28 combines with J gene TRBJ2-2; D is perhaps TRBD1 (5 bases). The germline V gene has CDR1 MDHEN and CDR2 SYDVKM. The V gene lost 5 bases and the J gene lost 3 bases, with 13 bases spanning the gap. This CDR3 is 15 amino acids long. CDR3 amino acids: CASSRDRGDTGELFF. The CDR3 nucleotides read TGTGCCAGCAGTCGAGATAGGGGTGACACCGGGGAGCTGTTTTTT.

This chain joins TRBV20-1 and TRBJ1-4; D unresolved. This CDR3 has 15 amino acids. V was trimmed by 1 base and J by 0 bases, leaving 9 bases between them. Per germline, CDR1 DFQATT and CDR2 SNEGSKA (reference sequence). This chain's CDR3 is CSARGTLATNEKLFF. Written as DNA, the CDR3 is TGCAGTGCTAGAGGGACGCTAGCAACTAATGAAAAACTGTTTTTT.

This clonotype was seen more than once but under ten times. The chain combines TRBV5-1 with TRBJ2-7; D may match TRBD1 or TRBD2 (5 bases each). V dropped 3 bases and J dropped 0 bases, with 10 bases sitting between them. CDR3 length: 14 residues. Germline V gene data show CDR1 as SGHRS and CDR2 as YFSETQ. The CDR3 bases are TGCGCCAGCAGCTGGGACGGAAACTCCTACGAGCAGTACTTC. This encodes CASSWDGNSYEQYF.

The chain is built from TRBV11-2 and TRBJ2-7; D not resolved. Germline CDR1 SGHAT, CDR2 FQNNGV. The CDR3 sequence is 12 residues long. V was shortened by 5 bases and J by 5 bases, with 10 bases between the two germline ends. DNA of the CDR3: TGTGCCAGCAGCCCTATCGCTAACGAGCAGTACTTC. Translating gives CASSPIANEQYF.

V and J are TRBV29-1 and TRBJ2-5; the D call may be TRBD1 or TRBD2 (5 bases each). V lost 7 bases, J lost 1 base, and 22 bases lay in between. CDR1 and CDR2 (germline): SQVTM, ANQGSEA. CDR3 size: 16 residues. The DNA of the CDR3 is TGCAGCGGCTGGGACGGATCCACTTTCGGCCAAGAGACCCAGTACTTC. The encoded protein is CSGWDGSTFGQETQYF.

This clonotype came up a few times. The V and J genes are TRBV9 and TRBJ2-7; 7 positions agree with TRBD2. CDR3 length equals 15 residues. The germline gives CDR1 SGDLS, CDR2 YYNGEE. V lost 3 bases, J lost 4 bases, and 10 bases stayed unmatched. The CDR3 DNA sequence: TGTGCCAGCAGCGCAGACGTTAGCGGGCCATACGAGCAGTACTTC. It codes for CASSADVSGPYEQYF. Full variable domain (remainder filled in from reference TRBV9 and TRBJ2-7): DSGVTQTPKHLITATGQRVTLRCSPRSGDLSVYWYQQSLDQGLQFLIQYYNGEERAKGNILERFSAQQFPDLHSELNLSSLELGDSALYFCASSADVSGPYEQYFGPGTRLTVT.

This clonotype was seen many times. The gene calls are TRBV7-8 and TRBJ2-7, with D uncertain. Germline values: CDR1 SGHVS, CDR2 FQNEAQ. CDR3 length: 14 amino acids. Deletions cut 5 bases from V and 6 bases from J, with 17 bases between. CDR3 region: CASSQQRANSEQYF. The CDR3 bases are TGTGCCAGCAGCCAGCAGAGAGCCAACTCCGAGCAGTACTTC.

This rearrangement joins TRBV20-1 to TRBJ1-2; no clear D. The V gene lost 6 bases and the J gene lost 0 bases, with 14 bases spanning the gap. Germline CDR1 reads DFQATT; CDR2 reads SNEGSKA (reference sequence). CDR3 size: 14 residues. Here the CDR3 DNA reads TGCAGTGCCAGAACGCTAGTAGCTAACTATGGCTACACCTTC. Protein: CSARTLVANYGYTF.

This sequence joins TRBV28 and TRBJ1-5; perhaps TRBD1 as D (5 bases). CDR1 is MDHEN and CDR2 is SYDVKM in the germline V gene. The CDR3 is made up of 16 amino acids. V gave up 2 bases and J gave up 4 bases, with 15 bases separating them. CDR3 protein: CASSLIVRGNNQPQHF. The CDR3 DNA follows: TGTGCCAGCAGTTTAATAGTTCGGGGGAATAATCAGCCCCAGCATTTT.

V gene TRBV7-2 combines with J gene TRBJ2-1; unclear D gene. V lost 2 bases and J 5 bases, leaving 10 bases between the germline ends. Germline CDR1 is SGHTA and CDR2 is FQGNSA. The CDR3 runs 14 residues. CDR3 nucleotide sequence: TGTGCCAGCAGCTTATGGACCACTAACAATGAGCAGTTCTTC. It codes for CASSLWTTNNEQFF. Full variable domain (rest looked up from reference TRBV7-2 and TRBJ2-1): GAGVSQSPSNKVTEKGKDVELRCDPISGHTALYWYRQSLGQGLEFLIYFQGNSAPDKSGLPSDRFSAERTGGSVSTLTIQRTQQEDSAVYLCASSLWTTNNEQFFGPGTRLTVL.

This clonotype was counted only a few times. The V and J genes are TRBV7-9 and TRBJ1-6, with TRBD1 matching over 8 bases. Germline trimming cut 5 bases from V and 9 bases from J; bases unmatched to any gene: 9. The CDR3 consists of 15 residues. Per the germline V gene, CDR1 is SEHNR and CDR2 is FQNEAQ (reference sequence). The DNA of the CDR3 is TGTGCCAGCAGCCCGACTGGGACAGGTTCTTCACCCCTCCACTTT. Protein: CASSPTGTGSSPLHF. The variable domain in full, with the rest retrieved from reference TRBV7-9 and TRBJ1-6, is DTGVSQNPRHKITKRGQNVTFRCDPISEHNRLYWYRQTLGQGPEFLTYFQNEAQLEKSRLLSDRFSAERPKGSFSTLEIQRTEQGDSAMYLCASSPTGTGSSPLHFGNGTRLTVT.